A selection of T cell receptor beta chains follows, all from one sample in a study of T cell responses to AZD1222 COVID-19 vaccine. Assay: immunoSEQ multiplex PCR; the TCRdb copy retains only in-frame clones and omits some. The sample shows 85,000 to 100,000 clones, approximately 90% of them seen only once. The sequenced sample was peripheral blood, obtained on day 0 of AZD1222 vaccination. These receptors all stem from an adult in good health. The CDR3 runs from the conserved cysteine through the conserved F or W. A D gene is named only where the DNA matches it firmly. The listing skips clone size in some rows; elsewhere it reads once, few, many or a size class.

v_gene,abundance,j_gene,d_gene,CDR3nt,CDR3aa
TRBV9,-,TRBJ2-3,-,TGTGCCAGCGTCCTGAGGCCGAATAGCACAGATACGCAGTATTTT,CASVLRPNSTDTQYF
TRBV11-2,-,TRBJ2-5,TRBD1,TGTGCCAGCAGCCGGGACAGTCAAGAGACCCAGTACTTC,CASSRDSQETQYF
TRBV5-5,-,TRBJ1-2,-,TGTGCCAGCAGGACTCAACGGGGGGCGTTTTATGGCTACACCTTC,CASRTQRGAFYGYTF
TRBV9,-,TRBJ2-7,-,TGTGCCAGCAGCGTGCGGGAAAGCTCCTACGAGCAGTACTTC,CASSVRESSYEQYF
TRBV2,-,TRBJ2-7,-,TGTGCCAGCAGCCCATCACTAGCTAGCGAGCAGTACTTC,CASSPSLASEQYF
TRBV30,-,TRBJ1-6,-,TGTGCCTGGACCGAATCCTATAATTCACCCCTCCACTTT,CAWTESYNSPLHF
TRBV7-3,-,TRBJ2-1,TRBD2,TGTGCCAGCAGCTCAGCTCGGACTAGCGGGAGCATCAATGAGCAGTTCTTC,CASSSARTSGSINEQFF
TRBV7-2,-,TRBJ2-3,TRBD2,TGTGCCAGCAGCCTGGGGGGGGGATCAGATACGCAGTATTTT,CASSLGGGSDTQYF
TRBV19,-,TRBJ1-1,-,TGTGCCAGTAGCATATCGCCTGAGGATACTGAAGCTTTCTTT,CASSISPEDTEAFF
TRBV10-2,-,TRBJ1-1,-,TGCGCCAGCAGTGGGGGAAACACTGAAGCTTTCTTT,CASSGGNTEAFF
TRBV19,-,TRBJ1-5,-,TGTGCCAGTAGTACTCAGAGCAATCAGCCCCAGCATTTT,CASSTQSNQPQHF
TRBV2,-,TRBJ2-1,-,TGTGCCAGCAGTGAAGGCTTGTACAATGAGCAGTTCTTC,CASSEGLYNEQFF
TRBV5-1,once,TRBJ2-1,TRBD2,TGCGCCAGCAGCTTGACTGCTAGCGGGGCACGCGGGCCTTACAATGAGCAGTTCTTC,CASSLTASGARGPYNEQFF
TRBV21-1,-,TRBJ1-4,-,TGTGCCAGCAGCAAACGGGCGGTAACAACTAATGAAAAACTGTTTTTT,CASSKRAVTTNEKLFF
TRBV7-3,-,TRBJ2-5,-,TGTGCCAGCAGCTTAACGTACCAAGAGACCCAGTACTTC,CASSLTYQETQYF
TRBV25-1,-,TRBJ1-1,-,TGTGCCACCCGGCGGGGCGCGACGGATACTGAAGCTTTCTTT,CATRRGATDTEAFF
TRBV18,-,TRBJ2-2,-,TGTGCCAGCTCTCCACTTGTGGTGACCGGGGAGCTGTTTTTT,CASSPLVVTGELFF
TRBV9,-,TRBJ2-7,-,TGTGCCAGCAGCGTAGGTCCAGATTCCTACGAGCAGTACTTC,CASSVGPDSYEQYF
TRBV5-1,-,TRBJ2-7,-,TGCGCCAGCAGCAACGGGGGACAGACCTACGAGCAGTACTTC,CASSNGGQTYEQYF
TRBV7-9,-,TRBJ1-1,-,TGTGCCAGCAACCAGGGAGGGAGAACTGAAGCTTTCTTT,CASNQGGRTEAFF
TRBV7-2,-,TRBJ1-5,-,TGTGCCAGCAGCTTAGGGCCAAGGCAACAACAGCCCCAGCATTTT,CASSLGPRQQQPQHF
TRBV3-1/TRBV3-2,few,TRBJ2-7,-,TGTGCCAGCAGCCTCCTTGGTGTTCGGGAGCAGTACTTC,CASSLLGVREQYF
TRBV7-2,-,TRBJ1-1,TRBD1,TGTGCCAGCAGCTCACAGGGGGCGCGGACTGAAGCTTTCTTT,CASSSQGARTEAFF
TRBV9,-,TRBJ2-1,-,TGTGCCAGCAGCGTAGGGTCGGTTAATGAGCAGTTCTTC,CASSVGSVNEQFF
TRBV7-2,-,TRBJ2-3,-,TGTGCCAGCAGCCCGACAGGTACAGATACGCAGTATTTT,CASSPTGTDTQYF
TRBV2,few,TRBJ2-3,TRBD1,TGTGCCAGCAGTGAGGGGACAGGACGCACAGATACGCAGTATTTT,CASSEGTGRTDTQYF
TRBV18,-,TRBJ1-6,-,TGTGCCAGCTCAACGATAAGCCGGGGGGATTCACCCCTCCACTTT,CASSTISRGDSPLHF
TRBV5-1,-,TRBJ2-3,TRBD2,TGCGCCAGCAGCTTTGGGACTAGCGGGGTGACAGATACGCAGTATTTT,CASSFGTSGVTDTQYF
TRBV4-2,-,TRBJ1-5,-,TGTGCCAGCAGCCCGACAGTTGGGGACGGCAATCAGCCCCAGCATTTT,CASSPTVGDGNQPQHF
TRBV3-1/TRBV3-2,-,TRBJ1-1,-,TGTGCCAGCGGGGGTACTCTGAACACTGAAGCTTTCTTT,CASGGTLNTEAFF
TRBV13,few,TRBJ2-7,TRBD2,TGTGCCAGCAGCCCACTCGGACTAGCGGGGGACGAGCAGTACTTC,CASSPLGLAGDEQYF
TRBV5-5,-,TRBJ2-3,TRBD2,TGTGCCAGCAGCTTTAGCGGGGATTCAGATACGCAGTATTTT,CASSFSGDSDTQYF
TRBV7-9,-,TRBJ1-5,-,TGTGCCAGCAGCTTCCCGAAACAGCCCCAGCATTTT,CASSFPKQPQHF
TRBV27,-,TRBJ2-1,TRBD2,TGTGCCAGCAGTTTACGGAGGGCGACTAGCGGGAGGGCGGCTAATGAGCAGTTCTTC,CASSLRRATSGRAANEQFF
TRBV11-3,few,TRBJ1-1,-,TGTGCCAGCAGTCCTACAGGGACCAACACTGAAGCTTTCTTT,CASSPTGTNTEAFF
TRBV12-3/TRBV12-4,-,TRBJ1-1,-,TGTGCCAGCAGCCAGATGATTACTGAAGCTTTCTTT,CASSQMITEAFF
TRBV18,-,TRBJ2-1,TRBD1,TGTGCCAGCTCAGGACAGGGATCTGAAAATGAGCAGTTCTTC,CASSGQGSENEQFF
TRBV30,-,TRBJ1-6,-,TGTGCCTGGAGTGGGCAGGGTCTAGATAATTCACCCCTCCACTTT,CAWSGQGLDNSPLHF
TRBV3-1/TRBV3-2,-,TRBJ2-5,-,TGTGCCAGCAGCCAAACGCGGGCAGAACAAGAGACCCAGTACTTC,CASSQTRAEQETQYF
TRBV30,-,TRBJ1-1,-,TGTGCCTGGAGTGTATCAGGGAGCACTGAAGCTTTCTTT,CAWSVSGSTEAFF
TRBV10-3,-,TRBJ2-6,-,TGTGCCATATCGCCCGGGACGGCATCTGGGGCCAACGTCCTGACTTTC,CAISPGTASGANVLTF
TRBV10-2,-,TRBJ1-3,-,TGCGCCAGCAGTGAGGGGGTGAAGGGCTCTGGAAACACCATATATTTT,CASSEGVKGSGNTIYF
TRBV30,few,TRBJ1-6,TRBD1,TGTGCCTGGAGACGACAGGGGGATAATTCACCCCTCCACTTT,CAWRRQGDNSPLHF
TRBV4-1,-,TRBJ1-2,TRBD1,TGCGCCAGCAGCCAAGGACAGGGCGAAATCTATGGCTACACCTTC,CASSQGQGEIYGYTF
TRBV18,once,TRBJ2-7,-,TGTGCCAGCTCGCGGGACGCTGGGGTCGAGCAGTACTTC,CASSRDAGVEQYF
TRBV27,-,TRBJ1-2,-,TGTGCCAGCAGTCTCTCGGGGGGAGGTGGCTACACCTTC,CASSLSGGGGYTF
TRBV19,-,TRBJ1-1,-,TGTGCCAGTAGTATATCAGGGTTCAACACTGAAGCTTTCTTT,CASSISGFNTEAFF
TRBV6-6,-,TRBJ1-2,-,TGTGCCAGCAGAGGGGTGGGAACTACTAACTATGGCTACACCTTC,CASRGVGTTNYGYTF
TRBV6-6,-,TRBJ1-6,-,TGTGCCAGCAGCCTCGGGGGTAATTCACCCCTCCACTTT,CASSLGGNSPLHF
TRBV28,once,TRBJ2-7,TRBD1,TGTGCCAGCAGTTTTGCGGGACAGGGGCACTCCTACGAGCGGTACTTC,CASSFAGQGHSYERYF
TRBV7-8,-,TRBJ2-7,TRBD2,TGTGCCAGCAGGCCAAGACGGGAGGGCTACGAGCAGTACTTC,CASRPRREGYEQYF
TRBV19,-,TRBJ1-2,-,TGTGCCAGTAGTAAGGCGGGGAACTATGGCTACACCTTC,CASSKAGNYGYTF
TRBV19,-,TRBJ1-2,TRBD1,TGTGCCAGTAGTATAGACCCCGGGACAGGGAGTGGCTACACCTTC,CASSIDPGTGSGYTF
TRBV5-1,-,TRBJ2-7,TRBD2,TGCGCCAGCAGCTTGGGCGGGGGTCTTTACGAGCAGTACTTC,CASSLGGGLYEQYF
TRBV6-2/TRBV6-3,-,TRBJ1-2,-,TGTGCCAGCAGCGGCGCTGGATATGGCTACACCTTC,CASSGAGYGYTF
TRBV3-1/TRBV3-2,-,TRBJ1-2,TRBD1,TGTGCCAGCAGCCCCCGACAGGGGGTGATATTACGGGGTGGCTACACCTTC,CASSPRQGVILRGGYTF
TRBV5-1,-,TRBJ2-1,TRBD1,TGCGCCAGCAGCCACGGGGACAGGGGGCAGAATGAGCAGTTCTTC,CASSHGDRGQNEQFF
TRBV6-6,once,TRBJ1-2,TRBD1,TGTGCCAGCAGGGAAGGGACAGCCGAACTTTATGGCTACACCTTC,CASREGTAELYGYTF
TRBV7-2,few,TRBJ1-5,-,TGTGCCAGCAGCCTGACAATTAATAGCAATCAGCCCCAGCATTTT,CASSLTINSNQPQHF
TRBV27,-,TRBJ1-1,-,TGTGCCAGCAGTTTAACAGGGAACACTGAAGCTTTCTTT,CASSLTGNTEAFF